This T cell receptor (beta chain) was sequenced for a study of vaccination and CD4 T cells after COVID-19. Treatment denoted: approximately nine-day PBMC culture with coronavirus spike peptide pools or control peptides (ViraFEST assay). The authors cultured fewer than 2.5 million PBMCs per well with about 10 IU/ml IL-2 and approximately 10 ug/ml peptide pools. This clonotype is classed as medium-sized. Its target is not known. Sequenced with the Oncomine TCR Beta short-read assay was DNA taken from cultured CD4+ T cells. TCRdb recomputed calls from the PCR reads with MiXCR, one row per CDR3 protein. This sample has about 10,000 distinct CDR3 sequences, with under 80% found just once. The V gene's germline CDR1 is MDHEN and CDR2 SYDVKM. The CDR3 is 13 residues long. V was cut by 2 bases and J by 4 bases, with 8 bases left in between.

Sequencing was carried out using CD4+ T cells from blood, cultured in vitro. V and J are TRBV28 and TRBJ1-2; no firm D call. The clonotype originates from a human donor who had recovered from COVID-19. CDR3 nucleotides: TGTGCCAGCAGTTTAGCACGGGTCTATGGCTACACCTTC. Its protein is CASSLARVYGYTF.